This T cell receptor (beta chain) came from a study of shared clonotypes between healthy human individuals. The CDR3 is made up of 19 amino acids. Trimming shortened V by 3 bases and J by 0 bases, and 21 bases separated the two germline ends. From germline, CDR1 is SGHKS and CDR2 YYEKEE (reference sequence). Deep was the level used in running the assay. Profiling relied on immunoSEQ multiplex PCR, and the TCRdb table lists in-frame clones only, not all of them. Of about 1 million clones in the sample, around 74% were seen once. Material: memory CD4+ T cells sorted from blood. Specified subset: CD45RA-negative fraction. This TCR was recovered from a young man in good health. The chain joins TRBV5-5 to TRBJ1-4, with D possibly matching TRBD1 (6 bases). The CDR3 region is CASSSQIPGQRATNEKLFF. CDR3 DNA sequence: TGTGCCAGCAGCTCCCAGATACCCGGACAGCGTGCAACTAATGAAAAACTGTTTTTT.